A selection of T cell receptor beta chains follows, all from one sample in a study of blood T cell repertoires in COVID-19. TCRdb keeps only in-frame clones here, not all; method: immunoSEQ multiplex PCR. The data show under 200,000 clones, less than 90% seen once. The sequencing sample was made of peripheral blood. These receptors all come from a woman aged 70 to 79 with acute or convalescent COVID-19. The CDR3 runs from the conserved cysteine through the conserved F or W. D genes are given only for firm matches. Clone size is given for some rows only: seen once, a few or many times, or a class if the clone is expanded.

clone_size,d_call,v_call,j_call,cdr3_aa
few,-,TRBV5-8,TRBJ1-4,CASSLQGGEKLFF
-,-,TRBV28,TRBJ2-7,CASSLRGIPYEQYF
few,TRBD1,TRBV10-3,TRBJ1-2,CAISESEGQGSYTF
-,TRBD1,TRBV18,TRBJ2-7,CASSPNGQGGTYEQYF
-,-,TRBV3-1/TRBV3-2,TRBJ2-5,CASSQGQGRETQYF
-,TRBD2,TRBV11-1,TRBJ2-1,CASSLKREEQFF
-,-,TRBV14,TRBJ2-7,CASSHRVGYEQYF
-,TRBD1,TRBV11-2,TRBJ1-1,CASSGRTGGPTEAFF
-,TRBD1,TRBV15,TRBJ1-5,CATSPRGPGRQPQHF
once,-,TRBV6-6,TRBJ2-2,CASRGGANTGELFF
-,-,TRBV7-2,TRBJ1-3,CASSFDRLDGNTIYF
once,-,TRBV7-9,TRBJ1-3,CASSPLGPDPGNTIYF
-,TRBD1,TRBV24-1,TRBJ2-1,CATSDQGTANEQFF
-,TRBD2,TRBV18,TRBJ2-7,CASSPPSGGTYEQYF
-,TRBD2,TRBV7-2,TRBJ2-1,CASRPIAGAGEQFF
-,TRBD2,TRBV5-1,TRBJ2-2,CASRGSSGSRELFF
-,-,TRBV11-1,TRBJ1-3,CASSSSPFVSGNTIYF
few,-,TRBV18,TRBJ1-1,CASSSSGRDTEAFF